The source of this TCR beta chain is a study of graft-versus-host responses after intestinal transplantation. Study-wide background: Each patient got anti-thymocyte globulin induction, then tacrolimus and steroids for around three years.

Sequencing was performed with immunoSEQ multiplex PCR; in TCRdb, only in-frame clones are kept and a portion is missing. The profile shows about 85,000 clones, 80% to 95% of them singletons. General observations from the study: The presence of high graft-versus-host to host-versus-graft clonal ratios in allografts characterized patients with graft-donor T cell macrochimerism. GvH clones surfaced in recipient marrow, some emerging earlier in ileum or blood.

Germline assignment: CDR1 KGHSH and CDR2 LQKENI. CDR3 length: 12 amino acids. V dropped 3 bases and J dropped 0 bases, with 3 bases sitting between them. For this clone: The target antigen is unknown.

The specimen was unstimulated CD8+ T cells sorted from spleen or lymph node cells, collected before transplant. This chain links TRBV18 with TRBJ2-7; D call uncertain. This receptor was obtained from a human donor who was the organ donor for an intestinal transplant. The CDR3 sequence: CASSPTSYEQYF. CDR3 sequence (DNA): TGTGCCAGCTCACCGACCTCCTACGAGCAGTACTTC.